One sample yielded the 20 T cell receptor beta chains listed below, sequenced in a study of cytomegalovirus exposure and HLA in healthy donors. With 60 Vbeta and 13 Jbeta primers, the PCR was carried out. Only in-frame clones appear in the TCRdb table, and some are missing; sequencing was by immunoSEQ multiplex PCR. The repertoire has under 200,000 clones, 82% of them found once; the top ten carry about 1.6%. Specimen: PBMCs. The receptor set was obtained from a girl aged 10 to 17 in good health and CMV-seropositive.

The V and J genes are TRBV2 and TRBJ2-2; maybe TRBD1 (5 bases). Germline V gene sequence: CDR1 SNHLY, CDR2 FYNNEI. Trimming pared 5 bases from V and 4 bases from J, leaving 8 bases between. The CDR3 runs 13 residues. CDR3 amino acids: CASSPDITGELFF. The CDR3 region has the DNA TGTGCCAGCAGTCCGGACATCACCGGGGAGCTGTTTTTT.

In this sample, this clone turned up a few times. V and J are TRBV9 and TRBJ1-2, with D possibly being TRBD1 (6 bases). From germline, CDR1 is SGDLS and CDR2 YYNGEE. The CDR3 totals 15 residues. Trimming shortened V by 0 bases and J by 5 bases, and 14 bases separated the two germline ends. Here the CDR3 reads CASSVDRDTLYGYTF. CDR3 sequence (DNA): TGTGCCAGCAGCGTAGACCGGGACACGCTTTATGGCTACACCTTC.

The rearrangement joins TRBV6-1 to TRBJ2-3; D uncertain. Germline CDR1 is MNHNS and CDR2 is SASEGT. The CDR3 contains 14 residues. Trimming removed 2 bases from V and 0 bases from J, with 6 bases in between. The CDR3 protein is CASSELASTDTQYF. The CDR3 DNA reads TGTGCCAGCAGTGAATTAGCTAGCACAGATACGCAGTATTTT.

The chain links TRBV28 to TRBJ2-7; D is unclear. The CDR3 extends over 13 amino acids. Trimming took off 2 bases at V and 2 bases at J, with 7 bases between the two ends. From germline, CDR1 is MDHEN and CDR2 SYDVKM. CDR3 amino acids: CASSLSPTYEQYF. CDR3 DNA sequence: TGTGCCAGCAGTTTAAGTCCTACCTACGAGCAGTACTTC.

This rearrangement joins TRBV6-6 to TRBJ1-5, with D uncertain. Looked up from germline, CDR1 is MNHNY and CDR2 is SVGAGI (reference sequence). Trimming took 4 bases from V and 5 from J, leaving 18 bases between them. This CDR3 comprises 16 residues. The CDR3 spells CASSSSPGSKDQPQHF. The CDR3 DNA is TGTGCCAGCAGTTCGTCTCCGGGTTCAAAAGATCAGCCCCAGCATTTT.

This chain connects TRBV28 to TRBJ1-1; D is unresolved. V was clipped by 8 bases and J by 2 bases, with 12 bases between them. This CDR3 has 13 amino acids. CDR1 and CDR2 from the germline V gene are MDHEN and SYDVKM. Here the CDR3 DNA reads TGTGCCAGCCGCGTCGGGGAAAACACTGAAGCTTTCTTT. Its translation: CASRVGENTEAFF. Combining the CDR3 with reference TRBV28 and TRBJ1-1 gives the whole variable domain DVKVTQSSRYLVKRTGEKVFLECVQDMDHENMFWYRQDPGLGLRLIYFSYDVKMKEKGDIPEGYSVSREKKERFSLILESASTNQTSMYLCASRVGENTEAFFGQGTRLTVV.

CDR3 in amino acids: CASSLAGGGNTEAFF. CDR3 nucleotide sequence: TGTGCCAGCAGCCTGGCGGGCGGGGGGAACACTGAAGCTTTCTTT. The chain links TRBV28 to TRBJ1-1; TRBD1 might be the D (5 bases). V lost 6 bases, J lost 1 base, and 15 bases lay in between. This CDR3 is 15 amino acids long. CDR1 MDHEN and CDR2 SYDVKM come from the germline V gene.

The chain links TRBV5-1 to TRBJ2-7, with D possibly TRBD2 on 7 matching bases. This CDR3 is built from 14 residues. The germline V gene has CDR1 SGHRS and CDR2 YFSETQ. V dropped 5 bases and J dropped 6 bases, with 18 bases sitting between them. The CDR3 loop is CASSYEGGVSEQYF. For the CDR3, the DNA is TGCGCCAGCAGTTATGAGGGGGGGGTGAGCGAGCAGTACTTC.

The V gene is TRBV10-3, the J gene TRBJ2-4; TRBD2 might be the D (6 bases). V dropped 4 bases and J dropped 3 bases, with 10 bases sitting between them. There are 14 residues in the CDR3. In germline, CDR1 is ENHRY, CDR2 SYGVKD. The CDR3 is CAISVGGDKNIQYF. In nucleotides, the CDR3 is TGTGCCATCAGTGTGGGGGGTGACAAAAACATTCAGTACTTC.

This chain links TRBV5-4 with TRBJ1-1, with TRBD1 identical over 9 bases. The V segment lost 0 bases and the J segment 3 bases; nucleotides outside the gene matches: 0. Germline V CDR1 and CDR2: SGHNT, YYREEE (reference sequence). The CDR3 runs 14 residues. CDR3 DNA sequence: TGTGCCAGCAGCTTGGGGGACAGGGACACTGAAGCTTTCTTT. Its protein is CASSLGDRDTEAFF.

The CDR3 loop is CASRRTSGPYEQYF. For the CDR3, the DNA is TGTGCCAGCAGGCGCACATCGGGTCCCTACGAGCAGTACTTC. V usage is TRBV7-9 and J usage is TRBJ2-7; D not certain. The length of the CDR3 is 14 residues. The V end was cut by 6 bases, the J end by 2 bases, with 14 bases between. Per germline, CDR1 SEHNR and CDR2 FQNEAQ (reference sequence). Filled out from reference TRBV7-9 and TRBJ2-7, the complete variable domain reads DTGVSQNPRHKITKRGQNVTFRCDPISEHNRLYWYRQTLGQGPEFLTYFQNEAQLEKSRLLSDRFSAERPKGSFSTLEIQRTEQGDSAMYLCASRRTSGPYEQYFGPGTRLTVT.

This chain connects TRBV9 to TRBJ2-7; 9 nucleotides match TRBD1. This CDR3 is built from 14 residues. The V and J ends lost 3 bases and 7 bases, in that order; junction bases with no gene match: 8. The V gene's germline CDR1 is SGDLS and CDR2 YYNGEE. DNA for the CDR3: TGTGCCAGCAGCGCCCGGGACAGGGAAAGGGAGCAGTACTTC. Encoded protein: CASSARDREREQYF. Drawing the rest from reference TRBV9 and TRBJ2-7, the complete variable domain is DSGVTQTPKHLITATGQRVTLRCSPRSGDLSVYWYQQSLDQGLQFLIQYYNGEERAKGNILERFSAQQFPDLHSELNLSSLELGDSALYFCASSARDREREQYFGPGTRLTVT.

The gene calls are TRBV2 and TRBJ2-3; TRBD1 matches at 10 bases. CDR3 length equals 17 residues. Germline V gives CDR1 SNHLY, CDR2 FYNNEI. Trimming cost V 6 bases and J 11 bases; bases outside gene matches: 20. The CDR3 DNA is TGTGCCAGCAGAGTGTCATCCGGGACAGGGGCATGGAGGGGGCAGTATTTT. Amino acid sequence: CASRVSSGTGAWRGQYF.

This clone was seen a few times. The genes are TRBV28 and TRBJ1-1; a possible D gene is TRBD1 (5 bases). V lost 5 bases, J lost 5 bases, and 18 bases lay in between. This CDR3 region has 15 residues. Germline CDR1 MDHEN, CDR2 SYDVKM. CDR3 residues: CASSPRRGWGTEAFF. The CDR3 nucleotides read TGTGCCAGCAGTCCCAGGAGGGGTTGGGGGACTGAAGCTTTCTTT.

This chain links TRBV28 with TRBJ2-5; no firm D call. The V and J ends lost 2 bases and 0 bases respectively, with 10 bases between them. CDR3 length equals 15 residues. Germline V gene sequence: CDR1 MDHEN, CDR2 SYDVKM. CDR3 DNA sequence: TGTGCCAGCAGTTTAGATTCTAGGTACCAAGAGACCCAGTACTTC. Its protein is CASSLDSRYQETQYF.

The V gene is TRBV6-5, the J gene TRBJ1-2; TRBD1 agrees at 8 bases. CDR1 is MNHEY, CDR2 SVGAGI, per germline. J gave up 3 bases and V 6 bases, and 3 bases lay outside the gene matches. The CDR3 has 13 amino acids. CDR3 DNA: TGTGCCAGCAGGACACAGGGGGACTATGGCTACACCTTC. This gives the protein CASRTQGDYGYTF.

The CDR3 is CASSLRAGALREKLFF. In DNA, the CDR3 is TGTGCCAGCAGCTTGCGGGCGGGGGCATTGCGTGAAAAACTGTTTTTT. The J gene is TRBJ1-4, the V gene TRBV5-8, with D tentatively TRBD1 (6 bases). Trimming cost V 1 base and J 7 bases, with 17 bases left between them. The CDR3 sequence is 16 residues long. CDR1 is SGHTS, CDR2 YDEGEE, per germline.

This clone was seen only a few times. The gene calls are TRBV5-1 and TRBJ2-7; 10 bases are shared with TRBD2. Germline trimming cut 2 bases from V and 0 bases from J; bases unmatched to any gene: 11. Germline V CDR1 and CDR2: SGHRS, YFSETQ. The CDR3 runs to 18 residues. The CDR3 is CASSFFKAGGPSSYEQYF. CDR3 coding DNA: TGCGCCAGCAGCTTTTTTAAAGCGGGAGGGCCTAGCTCCTACGAGCAGTACTTC.

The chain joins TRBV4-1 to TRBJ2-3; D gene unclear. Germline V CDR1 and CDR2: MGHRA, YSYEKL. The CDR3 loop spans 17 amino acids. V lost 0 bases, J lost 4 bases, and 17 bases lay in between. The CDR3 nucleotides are TGCGCCAGCAGCCAAGATTTGACGGGTAGGAGAGCAGATACGCAGTATTTT. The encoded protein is CASSQDLTGRRADTQYF.

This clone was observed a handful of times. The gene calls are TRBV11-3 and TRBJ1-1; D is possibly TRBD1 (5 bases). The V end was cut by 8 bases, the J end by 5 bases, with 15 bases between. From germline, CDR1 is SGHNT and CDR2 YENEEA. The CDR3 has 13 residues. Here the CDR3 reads CASQGWGSTEAFF. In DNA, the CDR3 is TGTGCCAGCCAGGGATGGGGTTCGACTGAAGCTTTCTTT. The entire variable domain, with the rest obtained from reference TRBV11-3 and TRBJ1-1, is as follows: EAGVVQSPRYKIIEKKQPVAFWCNPISGHNTLYWYLQNLGQGPELLIRYENEEAVDDSQLPKDRFSAERLKGVDSTLKIQPAELGDSAVYLCASQGWGSTEAFFGQGTRLTVV.